The sequence of this TCR beta chain was determined in a study of blood T cell repertoires in COVID-19. Study as a whole: Sample material is recorded as cDNA or gDNA derived from T cells, B-cell-depleted T cells, or PBMCs.

In germline, CDR1 is MGHRA, CDR2 YSYEKL. CDR3 length: 16 amino acids. V was shortened by 0 bases and J by 4 bases, with 13 bases between the two germline ends. Those enrolled, adults aged roughly 18 to 95 years, came from 24 US areas. Categorization into cohorts depended on clinical history that participants reported. Assay: immunoSEQ multiplex PCR; the TCRdb copy retains only in-frame clones and omits some. The profile covers 300,000 to 400,000 clones, with roughly 85% appearing a single time and around 4.4% taken by the ten largest. This chain links TRBV4-1 with TRBJ2-1; D possibly corresponds to TRBD2 (5 bases). The sample consisted of PBMCs or T cells enriched from blood (not recorded which). This TCR derives from a woman in her 40s with acute COVID-19. This chain's CDR3 is CASSQEAAQLYNEQFF. The CDR3 DNA sequence: TGCGCCAGCAGCCAAGAAGCGGCCCAATTATACAATGAGCAGTTCTTC.